These T cell receptor beta chains were read from a single sample in a study of graft-versus-host responses after intestinal transplantation. The method was immunoSEQ multiplex PCR; TCRdb's version includes in-frame clones alone and lacks a portion of them. The data show 88,000 or so clones, 85% to 90% seen once. These receptors lack a known antigen. The sample in question was unstimulated CD4+ T cells sorted from spleen or lymph node cells, obtained before intestinal transplant. These receptors were collected from a human donor who received an intestinal transplant. Both conserved end residues are part of each CDR3. A D gene is named only where the DNA matches it firmly. Rows may omit the clone size; those that give it use once, few, many or a size class.

>TRBV7-8|-|TRBJ2-7|-
CASNSPGIVPNF
TGTGCCAGCAACTCACCAGGGATTGTCCCCAACTTC
>TRBV5-1|-|TRBJ1-1|-
CASSFVGEGTEAFF
TGCGCCAGCAGCTTCGTAGGGGAGGGTACTGAAGCTTTCTTT
>TRBV29-1|TRBD1|TRBJ1-6|-
CSVRLDRDNSPLHF
TGCAGCGTCCGGCTTGACAGGGATAATTCACCCCTCCACTTT
>TRBV6-5|-|TRBJ2-3|few
CASRRGDTQYF
TGTGCTTCCCGAAGGGGGGATACGCAGTATTTT
>TRBV5-8|-|TRBJ1-1|once
CASSPRQGSWYTEAFF
TGTGCCAGCAGCCCCCGGCAGGGGTCGTGGTACACTGAAGCTTTCTTT
>TRBV7-9|-|TRBJ1-2|-
CASSLLENYGYTF
TGTGCCAGCAGCTTGTTAGAGAACTATGGCTACACCTTC
>TRBV7-3|-|TRBJ1-1|-
CASSPHADTEAFF
TGTGCCAGCAGCCCACACGCGGACACTGAAGCTTTCTTT
>TRBV7-6|TRBD2|TRBJ2-2|-
CASSPGLRGGTGELFF
TGTGCCAGCAGCCCAGGCCTGCGGGGGGGGACCGGGGAGCTGTTTTTT
>TRBV10-3|TRBD1|TRBJ1-4|-
CAISPTGGEGKLFF
TGTGCCATCAGTCCGACAGGGGGAGAGGGAAAACTGTTTTTT
>TRBV29-1|-|TRBJ2-5|-
CSHRSGSGKETQYF
TGCAGTCACCGATCGGGGTCCGGAAAAGAGACCCAGTACTTC
>TRBV10-1|TRBD2|TRBJ2-3|-
CASTPGGAVDTQYF
TGCGCCAGCACACCCGGGGGGGCTGTAGATACGCAGTATTTT
>TRBV5-1|-|TRBJ2-5|-
CASSLAGPVGETQYF
TGCGCCAGCAGCTTGGCAGGGCCGGTCGGGGAGACCCAGTACTTC
>TRBV15|TRBD2|TRBJ2-3|once
CATSSLAGGRITTDTQYF
TGTGCCACCAGTTCCCTAGCGGGGGGCCGAATTACCACAGATACGCAGTATTTT
>TRBV10-3|TRBD1|TRBJ2-1|-
CASRGQGAFYNEQFF
TGTGCCAGTAGAGGACAGGGGGCGTTCTACAATGAGCAGTTCTTC
>TRBV19|TRBD2|TRBJ2-1|-
CASSRDTRRGGPRTKFF
TGTGCCAGTAGCCGTGATACGCGGCGGGGGGGCCCAAGGACAAAGTTCTTC
>TRBV19|-|TRBJ2-2|few
CASSIQGNTGELFF
TGTGCCAGTAGTATACAGGGGAACACCGGGGAGCTGTTTTTT
>TRBV30|-|TRBJ1-6|-
CAWSQLHSPLHF
TGTGCCTGGAGCCAGTTACATTCACCCCTCCACTTT
>TRBV18|-|TRBJ2-7|-
CASSPGGTYEQYF
TGTGCCAGCTCACCGGGCGGGACCTACGAGCAGTACTTC
>TRBV6-1|TRBD1|TRBJ1-2|few
CASREDRVGGYTF
TGTGCCAGCAGGGAGGACAGGGTGGGAGGCTACACCTTC
>TRBV29-1|TRBD1|TRBJ2-4|-
CSVARDRKNIQYF
TGCAGCGTTGCCCGGGACAGGAAAAACATTCAGTACTTC
>TRBV6-6|-|TRBJ2-7|few
CASSYSSLGLNEQYF
TGTGCCAGCAGTTACTCGAGTTTGGGACTGAACGAGCAGTACTTC
>TRBV9|-|TRBJ2-2|-
CASSVFGHSNTGELFF
TGTGCCAGCAGCGTATTCGGACACTCGAACACCGGGGAGCTGTTTTTT
>TRBV29-1|-|TRBJ1-5|-
CSALTDSNQPQHF
TGCAGCGCCCTGACAGATAGCAATCAGCCCCAGCATTTT
>TRBV7-9|TRBD1|TRBJ1-2|-
CASSLRGQGASYGYTF
TGTGCCAGCAGCTTACGGGGGCAGGGGGCCTCCTATGGCTACACCTTC
>TRBV6-1|-|TRBJ2-2|-
CASRTANTGELFF
TGTGCCAGCAGGACAGCGAACACCGGGGAGCTGTTTTTT
>TRBV7-9|TRBD1|TRBJ1-2|-
CASSQQGVLSYGYTF
TGTGCCAGCAGCCAGCAGGGGGTTCTCTCCTATGGCTACACCTTC
>TRBV10-3|TRBD2|TRBJ2-2|-
CAIGGVGTTNTGELFF
TGTGCCATCGGAGGAGTCGGGACTACAAACACCGGGGAGCTGTTTTTT
>TRBV7-8|-|TRBJ1-1|-
CASRKTETNTEAFF
TGTGCCAGCAGAAAGACAGAAACGAACACTGAAGCTTTCTTT
>TRBV5-1|-|TRBJ1-1|-
CASSGAINTEAFF
TGCGCCAGCTCTGGGGCGATAAACACTGAAGCTTTCTTT
>TRBV29-1|-|TRBJ2-2|-
CSVREGTGNTGELFF
TGCAGCGTTCGAGAAGGTACAGGGAACACCGGGGAGCTGTTTTTT
>TRBV4-1|TRBD1|TRBJ1-6|few
CASSQEQGYNSPLHF
TGCGCCAGCAGCCAAGAACAGGGGTATAATTCACCCCTCCACTTT